One and the same sample provided the 24 T cell receptor beta chains below, sequenced in a study of Ad26.COV2.S vaccination and SARS-CoV-2 variants. Some clones are missing from TCRdb's copy, which holds only in-frame ones; the method was immunoSEQ multiplex PCR. The sample carries around 300,000 clones, 70% to 90% recorded once. The sample's treatment: roughly 19 received Ad26.COV2.S at low or high dose, single or two shots; 5 received placebo; per-sample allocation not given. Day 63 after the first injection of vaccine or placebo was the sampling time. The starting material was peripheral blood, obtained in a trial of Ad26.COV2.S vaccine versus placebo. The source is a person aged 18 to 59 who received the Ad26.COV2.S COVID-19 vaccine or a placebo.

The sample holds a few counts of this clone. V gene TRBV12-3 or TRBV12-4 combines with J gene TRBJ1-5, with unresolved D. V was trimmed by 4 bases and J by 9 bases, leaving 10 bases between them. There are 12 residues in the CDR3. The CDR3, as DNA: TGTGCCAGCAGTTCCAGGACCAGGCCCCAGCATTTT. Translation gives CASSSRTRPQHF.

The rearrangement uses TRBV3-1 (or the pseudogene TRBV3-2) and TRBJ2-3, with a tentative D call TRBD2 (6 bases). V shed 1 base and J shed 3 bases, with 14 bases lying between them. The CDR3 runs to 16 residues. Germline assignment: CDR1 LGHDT and CDR2 YNNKEL (reference sequence). CDR3 protein: CASSQGRGSLTDTQYF. The CDR3 nucleotides are TGTGCCAGCAGCCAAGGGAGGGGTAGTCTTACAGATACGCAGTATTTT.

The chain couples TRBV30 to TRBJ1-4; no firm D call. V lost 5 bases, J lost 5 bases, and 6 bases lay in between. The CDR3 length is 11 residues. The V gene's germline CDR1 is GTSNPN and CDR2 SVGIG (reference sequence). This CDR3 is CAWGINEKLFF. CDR3 nucleotide sequence: TGTGCCTGGGGTATAAATGAAAAACTGTTTTTT.

The table lists this clone with a count of one. J is TRBJ2-1 and V is TRBV6-2 or TRBV6-3; 13 nucleotides match TRBD2. CDR1 MNHEY and CDR2 SVGEGT come from the germline V gene. The CDR3 covers 18 residues. Trimming took 4 bases from V and 7 from J; bases not matched to a gene: 13. CDR3 DNA sequence: TGTGCCAGCAGTTGGCCACCACTAGCGGGGGGGCCGAGTAATGAGCAGTTCTTC. This encodes CASSWPPLAGGPSNEQFF.

The chain joins TRBV19 to TRBJ2-1; D gene unclear. This CDR3 comprises 13 residues. Germline lookup yields CDR1 LNHDA and CDR2 SQIVND (reference sequence). The V end was cut by 2 bases, the J end by 4 bases, with 6 bases between. The CDR3 reads CASSINRYNEQFF. Written as DNA, the CDR3 is TGTGCCAGTAGTATAAACAGATACAATGAGCAGTTCTTC.

The chain uses TRBV11-2 and TRBJ2-5; D is possibly TRBD2 (6 bases). From germline, CDR1 is SGHAT and CDR2 FQNNGV. The CDR3 is 16 residues long. V lost 1 base, J lost 6 bases, and 18 bases lay in between. In nucleotides, the CDR3 is TGTGCCAGCAGCTTAGTAGGGCGGGGCCCTGGGAAGACCCAGTACTTC. Its protein product is CASSLVGRGPGKTQYF.

The V and J genes are TRBV9 and TRBJ1-1; TRBD1 might be the D (6 bases). Germline V lookup: CDR1 SGDLS, CDR2 YYNGEE. V gave up 2 bases and J gave up 1 base, with 12 bases separating them. The CDR3 loop spans 15 amino acids. Written as DNA, the CDR3 is TGTGCCAGCAGCGTCCCGGGACACCCGAACACTGAAGCTTTCTTT. This translates into CASSVPGHPNTEAFF.

In this sample, this clone turned up a few times. V gene TRBV25-1 combines with J gene TRBJ2-7; D unclear. Trimming stripped 9 bases from V and 4 bases from J, with 16 bases between. There are 13 residues in the CDR3. CDR1 and CDR2 from the germline V gene are MGHDK and SYGVNS. In DNA, the CDR3 is TGTGCCAGTACACCGGGCCAGCCTTACGAGCAGTACTTC. This translates into CASTPGQPYEQYF.

This chain connects TRBV29-1 to TRBJ2-1, with D possibly matching TRBD2 (6 bases). The CDR3 consists of 14 residues. V was shortened by 3 bases and J by 9 bases, with 18 bases between the two germline ends. CDR1 is SQVTM, CDR2 ANQGSEA, per germline. The CDR3 reads CSVDGAGRGFEQFF. The CDR3, as DNA: TGCAGCGTTGATGGGGCGGGACGGGGATTTGAGCAGTTCTTC.

V gene TRBV2 combines with J gene TRBJ2-3, with D maybe TRBD2 (6 bases). Germline CDR1 is SNHLY and CDR2 is FYNNEI. Deletions cut 4 bases from V and 2 bases from J, with 19 bases between. This CDR3 has 17 residues. For the CDR3, the DNA is TGTGCCAGCAGTGCGTGGGTAGAGGTGCGGGACACAGATACGCAGTATTTT. Translation gives CASSAWVEVRDTDTQYF.

This clone has more than one count but fewer than ten. The rearrangement joins TRBV10-3 to TRBJ1-4, with a possible D match to TRBD1 (5 bases). The V gene lost 0 bases and the J gene lost 5 bases, with 10 bases spanning the gap. Germline V CDR1 and CDR2: ENHRY, SYGVKD. This CDR3 has 15 residues. The CDR3 sequence is CAISESSGTNEKLFF. As DNA, the CDR3 is TGTGCCATCAGTGAGTCGTCAGGGACGAATGAAAAACTGTTTTTT.

The CDR3 coding sequence is TGTGCCAGCAGTTACCCCACAGGGCGGAATTCACCCCTCCACTTT. It encodes CASSYPTGRNSPLHF. The gene calls are TRBV6-2 or TRBV6-3 and TRBJ1-6, with D possibly matching TRBD1 (6 bases). CDR3 length: 15 amino acids. With 2 bases removed from V and 7 bases from J, the gap between germline ends came to 12 bases. The germline V gene has CDR1 MNHEY and CDR2 SVGEGT.

The chain has TRBV5-1 and TRBJ1-1; TRBD1 matches 12 bases. The CDR3 sequence is 16 residues long. After removal of 4 bases from V and 5 bases from J, the junction contained 9 bases not matched to a gene. Germline CDR1 is SGHRS and CDR2 is YFSETQ. The CDR3, as DNA: TGCGCCAGCAGCGATCCGGGACAGGGGGCTGGGACTGAAGCTTTCTTT. This gives the protein CASSDPGQGAGTEAFF.

This chain connects TRBV19 to TRBJ2-1, with 10 bases that match TRBD2. CDR1 LNHDA and CDR2 SQIVND come from the germline V gene (reference sequence). The CDR3 extends over 15 amino acids. After removal of 2 bases from V and 4 bases from J, the junction contained 2 bases not matched to a gene. The CDR3 protein is CASSIRAGGYNEQFF. The CDR3 DNA reads as TGTGCCAGTAGTATAAGAGCGGGGGGGTACAATGAGCAGTTCTTC.

This clone was recorded a few times. The chain's CDR3 is CASSHSGGAGGADTQYF. The CDR3, as DNA: TGCGCCAGCAGCCACTCAGGGGGGGCAGGGGGAGCAGATACGCAGTATTTT. J is TRBJ2-3 and V is TRBV4-3; D tentatively reads TRBD1 or TRBD2 (7 bases each). V was clipped by 3 bases and J by 4 bases, with 20 bases between them. Germline loops: CDR1 LGHNA, CDR2 YSLEER. The CDR3 runs 17 residues.

This chain joins TRBV7-2 and TRBJ2-1, with D tentatively TRBD2 (5 bases). CDR3 length: 12 residues. Trimming pared 4 bases from V and 12 bases from J, leaving 13 bases between. CDR1 and CDR2 from the germline V gene are SGHTA and FQGNSA. For the CDR3, the DNA is TGTGCCAGCAGCTGGGGAGAATTCCGGCAGTTCTTC. Protein product: CASSWGEFRQFF.

The chain recombines TRBV6-5 with TRBJ2-2; D remains unclear. CDR3 length: 14 amino acids. V was pared by 0 bases and J by 6 bases, with 8 bases between. Germline CDR1 reads MNHEY; CDR2 reads SVGAGI. The CDR3 loop reads CASSYSSGAGELFF. CDR3 in DNA: TGTGCCAGCAGTTACTCCAGTGGCGCCGGGGAGCTGTTTTTT.

This chain connects TRBV28 to TRBJ2-4; 8 nucleotides agree with TRBD1. The V gene end was trimmed by 2 bases and the J gene end by 8 bases; junction bases not matched to a gene: 5. There are 14 residues in the CDR3. The germline V gene has CDR1 MDHEN and CDR2 SYDVKM. The CDR3 DNA reads TGTGCCAGCAGTTTACAGGGGGCCGGGGACATTCAGTACTTC. Translating it yields CASSLQGAGDIQYF.

The rearrangement joins TRBV18 to TRBJ1-4; TRBD1 matches at 11 bases. This CDR3 spans 16 amino acids. The ends lost 5 bases at V and 2 bases at J; junction bases unmatched: 4. The germline V gene has CDR1 KGHSH and CDR2 LQKENI. CDR3: CASSYGQGATNEKLFF. The CDR3 DNA reads as TGTGCCAGCTCATACGGACAGGGGGCCACTAATGAAAAACTGTTTTTT.

The CDR3 bases are TGTGCCAGCAGTGACACTACCAGGGCAGGGGATAAACTGTTTTTT. It specifies CASSDTTRAGDKLFF. The rearrangement uses TRBV6-1 and TRBJ1-4; D might be TRBD1 (6 bases). The germline CDR1 and CDR2 sequences are MNHNS and SASEGT. CDR3 length: 15 residues. With 3 bases removed from V and 11 bases from J, the gap between germline ends came to 19 bases.

V and J are TRBV11-2 and TRBJ2-1; D not resolved. V was trimmed by 3 bases and J by 3 bases, leaving 12 bases between them. The CDR3 runs 15 residues. The germline V gene encodes CDR1 SGHAT and CDR2 FQNNGV. Here the CDR3 reads CASSFHKDLYNEQFF. Written as DNA, the CDR3 is TGTGCCAGCAGCTTCCATAAGGACCTCTACAATGAGCAGTTCTTC.

The chain has TRBV20-1 and TRBJ1-4, with D hard to call. The CDR3 is 11 amino acids. Trimming took off 3 bases at V and 3 bases at J, with 2 bases between the two ends. Germline CDR1 and CDR2: DFQATT and SNEGSKA (reference sequence). The CDR3 sequence: CSARANEKLFF. The CDR3 nucleotides are TGCAGTGCTAGGGCTAATGAAAAACTGTTTTTT.

In the case of this clone: Distinct nucleotide sequences in the sample also encode this CDR3. J is TRBJ1-5 and V is TRBV28; D gene ambiguous. The CDR3 totals 12 residues. Germline V CDR1 and CDR2: MDHEN, SYDVKM. Trimming stripped 3 bases from V and 3 bases from J, with 3 bases between. Here the CDR3 DNA reads TGTGCCAGCAGTTTCCTCAATCAGCCCCAGCATTTT. As protein: CASSFLNQPQHF.

In this sample, this clone turned up once. One end of the junction is discordant with germline, which a read error may explain. This chain connects TRBV7-7 to TRBJ2-3; the D gene is possibly TRBD2 (5 bases). The germline V gene encodes CDR1 SSHAT and CDR2 FNYEAQ (reference sequence). CDR3 length: 14 amino acids. The CDR3 DNA reads TGTGCTAGCAGCTTAGGGCACGGAGGAGATACGCAGTATTTT. This codes for CASSLGHGGDTQYF.